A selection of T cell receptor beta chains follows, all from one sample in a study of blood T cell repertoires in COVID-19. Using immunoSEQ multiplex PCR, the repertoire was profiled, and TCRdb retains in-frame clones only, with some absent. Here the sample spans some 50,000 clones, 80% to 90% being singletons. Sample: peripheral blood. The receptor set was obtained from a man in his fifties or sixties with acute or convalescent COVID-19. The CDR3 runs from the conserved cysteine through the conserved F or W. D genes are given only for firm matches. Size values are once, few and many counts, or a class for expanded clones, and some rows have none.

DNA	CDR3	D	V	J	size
TGTGCCAGCAGCTTGGGGGGGGCCGACTACCTATATGGCTACACCTTC	CASSLGGADYLYGYTF	.	TRBV13	TRBJ1-2	.
TGCGCCAGCAGTTGTGAGACAGGGACATATAGCAATCAGCCCCAGCATTTT	CASSCETGTYSNQPQHF	TRBD1	TRBV23-1	TRBJ1-5	once
TGTGCCAGTAGTATCGGACAGGGAGTTGGCGGAAACACCATATATTTT	CASSIGQGVGGNTIYF	TRBD1	TRBV19	TRBJ1-3	.
TGTGCCAGCAGTGAAGTAGGGGGTCCGAATGAAAAACTGTTTTTT	CASSEVGGPNEKLFF	.	TRBV2	TRBJ1-4	.
TGTGCCAGCAGTTACTCGGGGGGGGCTGGGAACACTGAAGCTTTCTTT	CASSYSGGAGNTEAFF	.	TRBV6-5	TRBJ1-1	.
TGCGCCAGCAGCTTGGGGGACACGCGGGGGCTAAACATTCAGTACTTC	CASSLGDTRGLNIQYF	.	TRBV5-1	TRBJ2-4	once
TGTGCCTGGAGTCCATCCGGGACAGGGGGCTCGAACACTGAAGCTTTCTTT	CAWSPSGTGGSNTEAFF	TRBD1	TRBV30	TRBJ1-1	few
TGTGCCAGTAGTAGGGGGCAGGGCACTGAAGCTTTCTTT	CASSRGQGTEAFF	.	TRBV19	TRBJ1-1	once
TGCGCCAGCAGTTCGACAGGGGGCATTCAGTACGAGCAGTACTTC	CASSSTGGIQYEQYF	TRBD1	TRBV10-2	TRBJ2-7	.
TGCAGCGTTGAGGAGGGACAGGGAGTAATAGTGGAACGTGGCTACACCTTC	CSVEEGQGVIVERGYTF	TRBD1	TRBV29-1	TRBJ1-2	.
TGTGCCAGCAGCCAAGATGGAGGAGGGAACGCCTATGGCTACACCTTC	CASSQDGGGNAYGYTF	.	TRBV3-1/TRBV3-2	TRBJ1-2	.
TGTGCCAGTACCCTATTAGGGGGGGCTAACTATGGCTACACCTTC	CASTLLGGANYGYTF	.	TRBV19	TRBJ1-2	.
TGTGCCAGTAGTATTTCACGGAAGTCAGGCGCTGAAGCTTTCTTT	CASSISRKSGAEAFF	.	TRBV19	TRBJ1-1	.
TGTGCCAGCTCACCAACAATGAACACTGAAGCTTTCTTT	CASSPTMNTEAFF	.	TRBV18	TRBJ1-1	.
TGTGCCAGTAGTATGTCAACTAGCGCGCTTCTCCATGAGCAGTTCTTC	CASSMSTSALLHEQFF	TRBD2	TRBV19	TRBJ2-1	.
TGTGCCAGCAACAGAGATTACACTGAAGCTTTCTTT	CASNRDYTEAFF	.	TRBV2	TRBJ1-1	.
TGTGCCAGCAGCCCGGGACAGGGGTTGGCTGGCTACACCTTC	CASSPGQGLAGYTF	TRBD1	TRBV5-4	TRBJ1-2	few
TGCGCCAGCGGCAGGGGGACGGTGCCGAATGAGCAGTTCTTC	CASGRGTVPNEQFF	TRBD1	TRBV5-1	TRBJ2-1	.
TGCGCCAGCAGCCAAGATGAGGTCTGGGATGGCTACACCTTC	CASSQDEVWDGYTF	.	TRBV4-1	TRBJ1-2	.
TGTGCCAGCAGTTACCCTCTCGGAGTGAACACCGGGGAGCTGTTTTTT	CASSYPLGVNTGELFF	.	TRBV6-5	TRBJ2-2	few
TGTGCCAGCAGTCCGTCCCTGGGCAGGGGTTTTCCCCTCACGATGAACACTGAAGCTTTCTTT	CASSPSLGRGFPLTMNTEAFF	.	TRBV6-6	TRBJ1-1	.
TGTGCCAGCAGCACCGGACAGGGTACCTACAATGAGCAGTTCTTC	CASSTGQGTYNEQFF	TRBD1	TRBV5-4	TRBJ2-1	.
TGTGCCAGCAGTTCCCGGCAGGACACTGAAGCTTTCTTT	CASSSRQDTEAFF	.	TRBV6-6	TRBJ1-1	.
TGCAGTGCTAGTCGACTCGGCCTTGCCGCGACGCATGAAAAACTGTTTTTT	CSASRLGLAATHEKLFF	.	TRBV20-1	TRBJ1-4	.
TGTGCCAGCAGCTTGCGGCGGGGCTCGAACACCGGGGAGCTGTTTTTT	CASSLRRGSNTGELFF	.	TRBV5-4	TRBJ2-2	.
TGCGCCAGCAGCGCACAGGGACTGAACACTGAAGCTTTCTTT	CASSAQGLNTEAFF	.	TRBV5-1	TRBJ1-1	.
TGCGCCAGCAGCTTGCTGACTAGCGAAGATACGCAGTATTTT	CASSLLTSEDTQYF	TRBD2	TRBV5-1	TRBJ2-3	once
TGCGCCAGCAGCCCGGACAGGGACTATGGCTACACCTTC	CASSPDRDYGYTF	TRBD1	TRBV5-1	TRBJ1-2	.
TGTGCCAGTACAAACCCCCAGATAAGCACAGATACGCAGTATTTT	CASTNPQISTDTQYF	.	TRBV19	TRBJ2-3	.
TGTGCCAGCTTTTCCGGGACAGGGAATAGTGAAAAACTGTTTTTT	CASFSGTGNSEKLFF	TRBD1	TRBV6-5	TRBJ1-4	.
TGTGCCAGCAGCTTGCGAATACAGGGGAGCAATGAGCAGTTCTTC	CASSLRIQGSNEQFF	TRBD1	TRBV5-5	TRBJ2-1	.
TGTGCCAGCTCACCCGTGACAGAAACCGAAGCTTTCTTT	CASSPVTETEAFF	.	TRBV18	TRBJ1-1	.
TGCGCCAGCAGCCCCGTGCGGTTGAGGGAGCTAGGGTATTACAATGAGCAGTTCTTC	CASSPVRLRELGYYNEQFF	.	TRBV10-1	TRBJ2-1	.
TGTGCCAGCATCTTACGGGACTTAAGCTCCTACGAGCAGTACTTC	CASILRDLSSYEQYF	.	TRBV6-5	TRBJ2-7	.
TGTGCCAGCAGCTCTTCAGACCCACAGCGGTCATGGGAGACCCAGTACTTC	CASSSSDPQRSWETQYF	.	TRBV7-9	TRBJ2-5	.
TGTGCCAGCAGGGCCTACCGGACAGGGGCGGACACCTTC	CASRAYRTGADTF	TRBD1	TRBV12-3/TRBV12-4	TRBJ1-2	.
TGTGCCAGCACCCGCCAGGGGGCAACAGATACGCAGTATTTT	CASTRQGATDTQYF	TRBD1	TRBV11-2	TRBJ2-3	few
TGTGCCAGCAGTGACCAGGGTTGGGGCACGAATGAGCAGTTCTTC	CASSDQGWGTNEQFF	.	TRBV25-1	TRBJ2-1	.
TGTGCCAGTAGTATAGATCGTGGACAGATCCTCTCTGGAAACACCATATATTTT	CASSIDRGQILSGNTIYF	.	TRBV19	TRBJ1-3	few
TGTGCCAGCAGCTTAGAAATCAGGGGGTTAGATACGCAGTATTTT	CASSLEIRGLDTQYF	TRBD1	TRBV7-3	TRBJ2-3	.
TGTGCCTGGAGTGCTCGGAGCAATCAGCCCCAGCATTTT	CAWSARSNQPQHF	.	TRBV30	TRBJ1-5	.
TGTGCCAGCAGTTACTCCAGGGTAGGAAACACCATATATTTT	CASSYSRVGNTIYF	.	TRBV6-2/TRBV6-3	TRBJ1-3	once
TGTGCCAGCAGCAAGGACAGGGGGCAGTTTTCCTATGGCTACACCTTC	CASSKDRGQFSYGYTF	.	TRBV21-1	TRBJ1-2	.
TGTGCCAGCAGCCAGAGCGTCAGCACAGATACGCAGTATTTT	CASSQSVSTDTQYF	.	TRBV3-1/TRBV3-2	TRBJ2-3	.
TGTGCCAGCTCAACTAGCGGGGGCGTATACAATGAGCAGTTCTTC	CASSTSGGVYNEQFF	TRBD2	TRBV18	TRBJ2-1	.
TGTGCCAGCTCACCTTCCCTGGACAGGGAGATTAGAACCGGGGAGCTGTTTTTT	CASSPSLDREIRTGELFF	TRBD1	TRBV18	TRBJ2-2	.
TGTGCCAGCAGCGGATGGACAGGGTTCGGCTACACCTTC	CASSGWTGFGYTF	TRBD1	TRBV5-6	TRBJ1-2	once
TGCGCCAGCAGCTTAACGCCGGGGGGCCCTGAAGCTTTCTTT	CASSLTPGGPEAFF	.	TRBV5-1	TRBJ1-1	.
TGTGCCTGGAGTGTAGAAGCGGGCAGGACCTTCTATGGCTACACCTTC	CAWSVEAGRTFYGYTF	.	TRBV30	TRBJ1-2	.
TGCGCCAGCAGCGAACAGGGGGCTGAAGCTTTCTTT	CASSEQGAEAFF	TRBD1	TRBV5-1	TRBJ1-1	.
TGTGCCAGCAGCCTAGCGGGGGGCCTAGGCTCCTACGAGCAGTACTTC	CASSLAGGLGSYEQYF	TRBD2	TRBV3-1/TRBV3-2	TRBJ2-7	.